This entry is about one T cell receptor beta chain. The antigen remains undetermined. This record belongs to a study of T-cell reconstitution after alpha-beta-depleted transplantation in children. General study results and limits: Expanded clones from the graft, numbering several hundred, reportedly supplied alpha-beta T cells about two months after transplant. Fresh T-cell production supplied most of the T-cell counts and diversity seen one year after transplant.

Trimming removed 6 bases at V and 0 bases at J, with 14 bases between. In germline, CDR1 is SQVTM, CDR2 ANQGSEA. The CDR3 loop spans 14 amino acids. During its preparation, the TCRbeta library received unique molecular identifiers. TCRdb recomputed calls from the PCR reads with MiXCR, one row per CDR3 protein. Of 200,000 to 250,000 distinct CDR3 sequences listed, roughly a tenth are singletons. This clonotype originated in a child younger than two with acute myeloid leukemia, due to receive a stem cell transplant. This rearrangement joins TRBV29-1 to TRBJ1-2, with D hard to call. The sample in question was PBMCs, obtained before TCRalphabeta/CD19-depleted stem cell transplant. The CDR3 loop is CSVAPFDANYGYTF. DNA for the CDR3: TGCAGCGTAGCTCCCTTCGATGCTAACTATGGCTACACCTTC. Complete variable domain (other parts from reference TRBV29-1 and TRBJ1-2): SAVISQKPSRDICQRGTSLTIQCQVDSQVTMMFWYRQQPGQSLTLIATANQGSEATYESGFVIDKFPISRPNLTFSTLTVSNMSPEDSSIYLCSVAPFDANYGYTFGSGTRLTVV.